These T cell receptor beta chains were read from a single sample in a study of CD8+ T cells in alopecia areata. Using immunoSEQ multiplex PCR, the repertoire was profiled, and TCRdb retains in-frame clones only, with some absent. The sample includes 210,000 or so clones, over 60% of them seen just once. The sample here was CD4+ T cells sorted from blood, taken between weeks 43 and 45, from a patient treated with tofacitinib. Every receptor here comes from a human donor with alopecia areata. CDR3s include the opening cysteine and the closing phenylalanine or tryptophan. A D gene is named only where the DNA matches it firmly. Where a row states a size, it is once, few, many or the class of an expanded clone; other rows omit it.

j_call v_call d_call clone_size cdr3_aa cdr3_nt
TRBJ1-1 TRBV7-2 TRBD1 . CASSPRQGYTEAFF TGTGCCAGCAGCCCCCGACAGGGATACACTGAAGCTTTCTTT
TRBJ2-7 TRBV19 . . CASSISGNKHEQYF TGTGCCAGTAGTATCAGTGGAAACAAGCACGAGCAGTACTTC
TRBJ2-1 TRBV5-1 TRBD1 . CASSLYRGRDNEQFF TGCGCCAGCAGCTTGTACAGGGGTAGGGACAATGAGCAGTTCTTC
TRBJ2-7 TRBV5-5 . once CASSFDYEQYF TGTGCCAGCAGCTTCGACTACGAGCAGTACTTC
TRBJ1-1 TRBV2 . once CASSAGTIEAFF TGTGCCAGCAGTGCCGGGACGATTGAAGCTTTCTTT
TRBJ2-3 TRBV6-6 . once CASSYGASTDTQYF TGTGCCAGCAGTTATGGAGCTAGCACAGATACGCAGTATTTT
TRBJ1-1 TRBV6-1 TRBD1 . CASSEDVWDRGWDTEAFF TGTGCCAGCAGTGAAGATGTGTGGGACAGGGGATGGGACACTGAAGCTTTCTTT
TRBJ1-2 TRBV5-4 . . CASSGGTHTNYGYTF TGTGCCAGCAGCGGGGGGACACACACTAACTATGGCTACACCTTC
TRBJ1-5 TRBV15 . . CATSRVDRGQPQHF TGTGCCACCAGCAGAGTGGACAGAGGGCAGCCCCAGCATTTT
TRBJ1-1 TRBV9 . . CASSYTAGGNTEAFF TGTGCCAGCAGCTACACTGCGGGTGGGAACACTGAAGCTTTCTTT
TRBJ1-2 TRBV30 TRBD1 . CAQRDRGNYGYTF TGTGCCCAAAGGGACAGGGGGAACTATGGCTACACCTTC
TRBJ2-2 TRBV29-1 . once CSVAPRSTGELFF TGCAGCGTTGCCCCCCGCAGCACCGGGGAGCTGTTTTTT
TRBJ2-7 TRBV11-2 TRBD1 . CASSPRGDSYEQYF TGTGCCAGCAGCCCTAGAGGGGACAGCTACGAGCAGTACTTC
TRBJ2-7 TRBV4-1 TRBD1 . CASSQDAGGEQYF TGCGCCAGCAGCCAAGATGCAGGGGGCGAGCAGTACTTC
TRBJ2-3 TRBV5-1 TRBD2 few CASSSSTSGRRTDTQYF TGCGCCAGCAGCTCCAGTACTAGCGGGAGACGCACAGATACGCAGTATTTT
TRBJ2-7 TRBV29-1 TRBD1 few CSVRPGQGIYEQYF TGCAGCGTCCGGCCGGGACAGGGAATCTACGAGCAGTACTTC
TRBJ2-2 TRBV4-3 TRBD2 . CASSQGGLAGNTGELFF TGCGCCAGCAGCCAAGGCGGGCTAGCGGGGAACACCGGGGAGCTGTTTTTT
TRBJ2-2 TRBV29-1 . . CSVGLLYTGELFF TGCAGCGTTGGACTACTCTATACCGGGGAGCTGTTTTTT
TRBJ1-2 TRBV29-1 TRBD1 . CSVERVGQAGGYTF TGCAGCGTTGAAAGGGTCGGACAGGCGGGTGGCTACACCTTC
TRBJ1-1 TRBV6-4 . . CASSDSADTEAFF TGTGCCAGCAGTGACTCTGCTGACACTGAAGCTTTCTTT
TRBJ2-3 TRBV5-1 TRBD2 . CASSLRTSEGTDTQYF TGCGCCAGCAGCTTGAGGACTAGCGAGGGCACAGATACGCAGTATTTT
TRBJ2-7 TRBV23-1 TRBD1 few CASNRQGVEQYF TGCGCCAGCAACCGACAGGGGGTCGAGCAGTACTTC
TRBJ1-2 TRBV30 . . CAWTGQNGGYTF TGTGCCTGGACAGGACAGAACGGAGGCTACACCTTC
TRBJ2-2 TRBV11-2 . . CASSLDGELFF TGTGCCAGCAGCTTAGACGGGGAGCTGTTTTTT
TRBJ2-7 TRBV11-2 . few CASRNTGVGDEQYF TGTGCCAGCAGAAACACGGGGGTAGGAGACGAGCAGTACTTC
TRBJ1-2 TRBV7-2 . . CASSPRWEGSGYTF TGTGCCAGCAGCCCCAGGTGGGAGGGGTCTGGCTACACCTTC
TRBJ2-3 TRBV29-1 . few CSVEGGAQTDTQYF TGCAGCGTTGAAGGGGGGGCGCAGACAGATACGCAGTATTTT
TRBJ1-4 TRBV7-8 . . CASSLDEKLFF TGTGCCAGCAGCTTGGATGAAAAACTGTTTTTT